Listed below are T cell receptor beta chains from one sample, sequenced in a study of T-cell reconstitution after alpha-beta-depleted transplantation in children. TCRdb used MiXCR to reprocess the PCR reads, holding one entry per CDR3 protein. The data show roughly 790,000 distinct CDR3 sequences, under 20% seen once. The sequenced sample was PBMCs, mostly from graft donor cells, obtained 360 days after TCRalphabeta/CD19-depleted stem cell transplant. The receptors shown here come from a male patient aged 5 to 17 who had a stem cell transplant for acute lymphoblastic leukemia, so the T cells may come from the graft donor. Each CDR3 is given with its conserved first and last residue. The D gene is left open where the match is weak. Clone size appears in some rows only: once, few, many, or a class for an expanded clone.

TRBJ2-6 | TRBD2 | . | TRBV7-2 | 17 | TGTGCCAGCAGCCTACTAGCGGGTATCTCTGGGGCCAACGTCCTGACTTTC | CASSLLAGISGANVLTF
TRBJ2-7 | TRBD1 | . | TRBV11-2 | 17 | TGTGCCAGCAGCTCCAATCCATGGGGGGACAGGGGCCACGAGCAGTACTTC | CASSSNPWGDRGHEQYF
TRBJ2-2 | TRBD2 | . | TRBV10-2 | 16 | TGCGCCAGCAGTGACGGGCTAGCGGCACCCACCGGGGAGCTGTTTTTT | CASSDGLAAPTGELFF
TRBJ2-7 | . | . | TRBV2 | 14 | TGTGCCAGCAGTGTTCTCGACGGTTACTACGAGCAGTACTTC | CASSVLDGYYEQYF
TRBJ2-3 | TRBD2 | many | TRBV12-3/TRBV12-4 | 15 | TGTGCCAGCAGTTTCTACGGGGGGAGCACAGATACGCAGTATTTT | CASSFYGGSTDTQYF
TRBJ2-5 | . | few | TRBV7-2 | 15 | TGTGCCAGCAGCTTAGCGGGAGTAGGGCAAGAGACCCAGTACTTC | CASSLAGVGQETQYF
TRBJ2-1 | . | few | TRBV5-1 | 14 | TGCGCCAGCAGCGGGACCCCGGTACGGAGTGAGCAGTTCTTC | CASSGTPVRSEQFF
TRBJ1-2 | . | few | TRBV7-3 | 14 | TGTGCCAGCAGCCTACTCGGGGGGAACTATGGCTACACCTTC | CASSLLGGNYGYTF
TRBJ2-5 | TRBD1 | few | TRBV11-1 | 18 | TGTGCCAGCAGCTCCCGGGACAGGGGGCGCTTAAGTCAAGAGACCCAGTACTTC | CASSSRDRGRLSQETQYF
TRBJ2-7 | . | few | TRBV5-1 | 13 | TGCGCCAGCAGCCTTGGGACCCCTGACGAGCAGTACTTC | CASSLGTPDEQYF
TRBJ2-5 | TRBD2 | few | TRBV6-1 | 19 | TGTGCCAGCACCCAGCGACTAGCGGGAGCCCCAGGGGCCCAAGAGACCCAGTACTTC | CASTQRLAGAPGAQETQYF
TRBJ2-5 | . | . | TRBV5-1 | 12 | TGCGCCAGCAGCATAAACCAAGAGACCCAGTACTTC | CASSINQETQYF
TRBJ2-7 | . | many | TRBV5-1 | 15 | TGCGCCAGCAGCTTGGAGGGCAGCTGGGTCTACGAGCAGTACTTC | CASSLEGSWVYEQYF
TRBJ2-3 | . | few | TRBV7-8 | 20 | TGTGCCAGCAGCCCACACCGGCGGGGGCTAACCTCCGCTGGCACAGATACGCAGTATTTT | CASSPHRRGLTSAGTDTQYF
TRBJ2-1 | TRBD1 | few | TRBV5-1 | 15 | TGCGCCAGCAGCCCGGCGGGACAGGGTCCCAATGAGCAGTTCTTC | CASSPAGQGPNEQFF
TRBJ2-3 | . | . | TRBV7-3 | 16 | TGTGCCAGCAGCCCCATCCGCGGAGCAAGCACAGATACGCAGTATTTT | CASSPIRGASTDTQYF
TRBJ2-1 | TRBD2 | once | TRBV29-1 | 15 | TGCAGCGTTGAAGATATACTAGCGGGAGACCCTGAGCAGTTCTTC | CSVEDILAGDPEQFF
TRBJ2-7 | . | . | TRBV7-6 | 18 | TGTGCCAGCAGCTTAGGCCCCAATAACGGGCGAAGCTCCTACGAGCAGTACTTC | CASSLGPNNGRSSYEQYF
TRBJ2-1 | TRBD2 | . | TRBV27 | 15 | TGTGCCAGCAGACGTGGGAGGGCGCTACACAATGAGCAGTTCTTC | CASRRGRALHNEQFF
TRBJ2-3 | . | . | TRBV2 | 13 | TGTGCCAGCAGGCGTACGACAGGAGGCGGGCAGTATTTT | CASRRTTGGGQYF
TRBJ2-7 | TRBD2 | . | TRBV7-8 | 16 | TGTGCCAGCAGCTTAGAGGGACTAGCCCTGGCCTACGAGCAGTACTTC | CASSLEGLALAYEQYF
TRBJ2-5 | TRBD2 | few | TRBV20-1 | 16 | TGCAGTGCTATGTCAGGTAGCGGGCTGATCCAAGAGACCCAGTACTTC | CSAMSGSGLIQETQYF
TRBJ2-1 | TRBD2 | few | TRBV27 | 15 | TGTGCCAGCAGGCCCAGGGCGGGAGTCGCCAATGAGCAGTTCTTC | CASRPRAGVANEQFF
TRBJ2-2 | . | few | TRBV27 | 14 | TGTGCCAGCAGCCGAAGCACGGGCACCGGGGAGCTGTTTTTT | CASSRSTGTGELFF
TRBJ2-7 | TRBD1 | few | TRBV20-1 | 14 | TGCAGTGCCGAATGGGACAGGGGTTATTACGAGCAGTACTTC | CSAEWDRGYYEQYF
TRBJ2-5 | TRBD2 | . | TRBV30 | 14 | TGTGCCTGGGAAGCGGGAGTAGATGGGTCGGACCAGTACTTC | CAWEAGVDGSDQYF
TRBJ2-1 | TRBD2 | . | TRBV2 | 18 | TGTGCCAGCAGTGAACAAGGCCTAGCGGGAGAAAAAAGAATGGAGCAGTTCTTC | CASSEQGLAGEKRMEQFF
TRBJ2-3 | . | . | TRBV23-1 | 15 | TGCGCCAGCCCCTTTTCGGGGGGCAGCACAGATACGCAGTATTTT | CASPFSGGSTDTQYF
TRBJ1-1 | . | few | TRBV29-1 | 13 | TGCAGCGGTAGGGCCTACAGGGACACTGAAGCTTTCTTT | CSGRAYRDTEAFF
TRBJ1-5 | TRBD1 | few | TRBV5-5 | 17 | TGTGCCAGCAGCATGAGGACAGGGGTTGGTGGCAATCAGCCCCAGCATTTT | CASSMRTGVGGNQPQHF
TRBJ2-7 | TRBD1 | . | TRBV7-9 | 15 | TGTGCCAGCAACCATCCCCGGACAGGGGAACTCGAGCAGTACTTC | CASNHPRTGELEQYF
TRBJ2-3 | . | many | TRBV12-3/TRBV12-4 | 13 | TGTGCCAGCAGGACCAGGCCCACAGATACGCAGTATTTT | CASRTRPTDTQYF
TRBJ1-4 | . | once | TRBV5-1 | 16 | TGCGCCAGCAGCTCGAGAGACGTTACAACTAATGAAAAACTGTTTTTT | CASSSRDVTTNEKLFF
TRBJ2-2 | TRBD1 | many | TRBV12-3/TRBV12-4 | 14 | TGTGCCAGGCCGACAGGGACGAACACCGGGGAGCTGTTTTTT | CARPTGTNTGELFF
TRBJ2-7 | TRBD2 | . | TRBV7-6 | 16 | TGTGCCAGCAGCACACCTTTACTAGCGGGAAAGCACGAGCAGTACTTC | CASSTPLLAGKHEQYF
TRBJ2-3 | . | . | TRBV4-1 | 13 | TGCGCCAGCAGCCCTAGCGTGGTAGATACGCAGTATTTT | CASSPSVVDTQYF
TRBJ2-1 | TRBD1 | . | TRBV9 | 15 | TGTGCCAGCAGCGGACGGACAGGGGGCCTAAATGAGCAGTTCTTC | CASSGRTGGLNEQFF
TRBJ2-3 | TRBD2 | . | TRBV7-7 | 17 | TGTGCCAGCAGCTTAGGCGTCGGACTAGCGGGTTCGGATACGCAGTATTTT | CASSLGVGLAGSDTQYF
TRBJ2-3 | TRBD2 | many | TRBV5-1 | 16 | TGCGCCAGCAGCTGGACTAGCGGGTCTAGCACAGATACGCAGTATTTT | CASSWTSGSSTDTQYF
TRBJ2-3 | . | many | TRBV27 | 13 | TGTGCCAGCAGTTACAGTGCCCAAGATGCGCAGTATTTT | CASSYSAQDAQYF
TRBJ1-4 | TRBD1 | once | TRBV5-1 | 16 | TGCGCCAGCAGCTTTAGGACAGGTGCCGTCATGGACAAACTGTTTTTT | CASSFRTGAVMDKLFF
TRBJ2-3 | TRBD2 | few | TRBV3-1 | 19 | TGTGCCAGCAGCCAAAAGAGGGGGACTAGCGGGAGCAGCACAGATACGCAGTATTTT | CASSQKRGTSGSSTDTQYF
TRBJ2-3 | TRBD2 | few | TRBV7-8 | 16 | TGTGCCAGCAGCTCCCAAGCGGGAGGGCAGCGAGATACGCAGTATTTT | CASSSQAGGQRDTQYF
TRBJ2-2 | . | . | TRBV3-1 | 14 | TGTGCCAGCAGCCTGCTCATTGTCGCCGGGGAGCTGTTTTTT | CASSLLIVAGELFF
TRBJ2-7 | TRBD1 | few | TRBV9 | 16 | TGTGCCAGCAGCGTAGCTTCGGACAGGGCGGTCTACGAGCAGTACTTC | CASSVASDRAVYEQYF
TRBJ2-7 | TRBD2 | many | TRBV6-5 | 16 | TGTGCCAGCAGTTACTCGATAACTAGCGGGAGTAACGAGCAGTACTTC | CASSYSITSGSNEQYF
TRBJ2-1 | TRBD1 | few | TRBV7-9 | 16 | TGTGCCAGCAGTGTTCTCGACAGGGGGCTGAACAATGAGCAGTTCTTC | CASSVLDRGLNNEQFF
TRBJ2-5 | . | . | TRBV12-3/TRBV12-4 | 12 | TGTGCCAGCAGAGATTTCCGGGAGACCCAGTACTTC | CASRDFRETQYF
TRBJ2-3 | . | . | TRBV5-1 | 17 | TGCGCCAGCAGCTTGGGCCCGAAGGCCAGGAGACCAGATACGCAGTATTTT | CASSLGPKARRPDTQYF
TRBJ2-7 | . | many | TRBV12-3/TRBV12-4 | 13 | TGTGCCAGCAGCCTGGACAGCAACTACGAGCAGTACTTC | CASSLDSNYEQYF
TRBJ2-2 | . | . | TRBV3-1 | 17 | TGTGCCAGCAGCCAACCAGGGGGAGTCCCGAACACCGGGGGGCTGTTTTTT | CASSQPGGVPNTGGLFF
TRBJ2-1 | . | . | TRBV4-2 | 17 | TGTGCCAGCAGCCAAGACATAGGGGAGAGGGCAAACAATGAGCAGTTCTTC | CASSQDIGERANNEQFF
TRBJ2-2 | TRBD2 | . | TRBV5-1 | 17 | TGCGCCAGCAGCCTCCGGGGCAGCGGGGTAAACACCGGGGAGCTGTTTTTT | CASSLRGSGVNTGELFF
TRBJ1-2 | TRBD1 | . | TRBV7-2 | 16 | TGTGCCAGCAGCTTGACCTTGACAGGGACCGGCGATGGCTACACCTTC | CASSLTLTGTGDGYTF
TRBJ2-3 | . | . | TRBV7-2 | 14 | TGTGCCAGCAGCGGGATGGTGTTCACAGATACGCAGTATTTT | CASSGMVFTDTQYF
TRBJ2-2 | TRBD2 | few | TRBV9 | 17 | TGTGCCAGCAGCGCACAACTAGCGGGAGGGCCGCCCGGGGAGCTGTTTTTT | CASSAQLAGGPPGELFF
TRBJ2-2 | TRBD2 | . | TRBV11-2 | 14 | TGTGCCAGCAGCTCACTAGCGGGTACCGGGGAGCTGTTTTTT | CASSSLAGTGELFF
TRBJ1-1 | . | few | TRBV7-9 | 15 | TGTGCCAGCAGCAAACCCGGGGCCCTGGGGACTGAAGCTTTCTTT | CASSKPGALGTEAFF
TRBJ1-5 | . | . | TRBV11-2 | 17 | TGTGCCAGCAGCTTAGGGGACCGACGAGATAGCAATCAGCCCCAGCATTTT | CASSLGDRRDSNQPQHF